This T cell receptor (beta chain) was identified in a study of response to subunit inactivated influenza vaccine (dated by TCRdb to 2016 to 2019). Background for the entire study: Deep quantitative profiling of the T cell receptor repertoire was used in the study to follow responses to a trivalent subunit inactivated influenza vaccine. General findings and caveats noted by the study authors: It was suggested by the authors that each seasonal influenza vaccination may recruit only a limited number of new T cells.

The CDR3 covers 13 residues, taking in both the cysteine and the phenylalanine. The kept DNA is CDR3 alone, 39 bases in frame from the first base. Clipping removes 3 bases from V and 6 bases from J, with 4 as the unmatched junction base count. The germline V gene encodes CDR1 SEHNR and CDR2 FQNEAQ (reference sequence). The receptor library was made with RT-PCR. This sample was sequenced with an Illumina HiSeq 2500. TCRdb itself trimmed the public reads at Q25 with fastp, ran MiXCR and retained productive beta chains. For every CDR3 protein sequence, its rows merge into one entry that carries the most common genes and DNA. The sample includes around 540,000 distinct CDR3 sequences, with approximately 10% observed a single time. Roughly 10% of the sample rests with the top ten. The table lists this clonotype with a few counts. What antigen it recognizes has not been identified. No quality values exist for individual bases; no much larger clone is one base distant.

The receptor's source is a man aged 45-65 years who received an inactivated influenza vaccine. Donor details come from another sample of the same person, matched by shared clones. The source material was PBMCs from blood, sampled on the day of vaccination. The chain links TRBV7-9 with TRBJ2-7; 8 middle bases align to TRBD1. The CDR3 reads CASSLTTGAEQYF. The sequenced DNA is TGTGCCAGCAGCTTGACGACAGGGGCCGAGCAGTACTTC.